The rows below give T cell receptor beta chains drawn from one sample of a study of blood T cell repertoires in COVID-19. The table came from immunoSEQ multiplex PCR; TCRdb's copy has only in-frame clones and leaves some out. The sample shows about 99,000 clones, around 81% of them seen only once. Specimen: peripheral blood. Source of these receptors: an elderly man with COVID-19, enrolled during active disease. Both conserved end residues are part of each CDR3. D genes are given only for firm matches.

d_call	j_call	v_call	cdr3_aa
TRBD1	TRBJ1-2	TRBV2	CASSEALGTGPTSYGYTF
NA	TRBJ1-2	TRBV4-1	CASSQSQGLTYGYTF
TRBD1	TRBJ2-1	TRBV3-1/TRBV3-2	CASSQTGQGRDEQFF
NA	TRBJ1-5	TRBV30	CAWSPTDMGGVNQPQHF
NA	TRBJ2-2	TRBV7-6	CASSVAANTGELFF
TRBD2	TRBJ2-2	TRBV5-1	CASGGGRLNTGELFF
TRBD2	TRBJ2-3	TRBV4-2	CASSPRRGTSGGIDTQYF
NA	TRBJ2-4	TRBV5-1	CASSLVTEDKQSLAKNIQYF
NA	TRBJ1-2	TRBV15	CATCAVAGPYGYTF
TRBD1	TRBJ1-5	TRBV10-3	CATQGDSNQPQHF
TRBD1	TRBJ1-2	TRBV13	CASSLGGRGLANYGYTF
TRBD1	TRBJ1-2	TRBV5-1	CASSSRTGNYGYTF
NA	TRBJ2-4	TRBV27	CASSLSRTVAKNIQYF
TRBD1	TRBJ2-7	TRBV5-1	CASSRVGQGAHEQYF
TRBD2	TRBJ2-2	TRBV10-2	CASRMGREAMMWELFF
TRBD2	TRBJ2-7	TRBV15	CATSPTVRGGEQYF
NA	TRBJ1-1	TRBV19	CASSVAGPHTEAFF
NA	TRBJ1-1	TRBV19	CASSMTENTEAFF
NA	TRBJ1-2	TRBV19	CASSSLDRSYGYTF
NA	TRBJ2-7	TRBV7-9	CASSLEVGGFSYEQYF
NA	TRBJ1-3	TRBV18	CASSPPEQFSGNTIYF
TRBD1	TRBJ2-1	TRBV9	CASSVSFGQGGGNEQFF
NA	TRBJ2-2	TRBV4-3	CASSHLPTRSTGELFF
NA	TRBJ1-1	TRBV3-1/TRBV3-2	CASSRGRATEAFF
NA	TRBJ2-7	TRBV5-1	CASQQPSSYEQYF
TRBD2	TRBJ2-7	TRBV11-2	CASSLGLALDEQYF
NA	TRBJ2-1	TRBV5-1	CASRDGATGSNEQFF
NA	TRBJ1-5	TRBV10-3	CAISAGQGNNQPQHF
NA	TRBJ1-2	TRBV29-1	CSVVIVGTYGYTF
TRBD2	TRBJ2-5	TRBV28	CASRSGIPETQYF
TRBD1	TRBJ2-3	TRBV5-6	CASSSTGSVDTQYF
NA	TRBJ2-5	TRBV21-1	CASSKSPRGIQETQYF
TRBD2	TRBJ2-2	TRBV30	CAWKRGPNTGELFF
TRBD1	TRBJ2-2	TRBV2	CASGGTGVSGELFF
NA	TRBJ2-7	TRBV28	CASSLFGRNYEQYF
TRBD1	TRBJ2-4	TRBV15	CATGTGAPTNIQYF
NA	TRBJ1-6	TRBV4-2	CASSQEQGNSPLHF
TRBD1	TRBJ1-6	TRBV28	CASSLLGTANNSPLHF
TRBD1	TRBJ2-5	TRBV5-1	CASSPNRGRGQETQYF
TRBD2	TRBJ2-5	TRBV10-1	CASSESLRGGQETQYF
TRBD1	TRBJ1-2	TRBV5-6	CASSFGQGSGYTF
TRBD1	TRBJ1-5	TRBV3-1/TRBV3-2	CASSRDSYNQPQHF
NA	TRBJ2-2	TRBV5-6	CASSPIGSGLAGELFF
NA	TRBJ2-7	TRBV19	CASNSGRPGVSEQYF
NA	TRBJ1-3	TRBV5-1	CASSRAGLDSGSGNTIYF
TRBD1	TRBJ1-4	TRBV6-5	CASRRDRDEKLFF
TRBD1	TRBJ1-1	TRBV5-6	CASRPTGLRTEAFF
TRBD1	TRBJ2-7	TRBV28	CASGTGDTYEQYF
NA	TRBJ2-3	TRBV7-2	CASSLVAEDTQYF
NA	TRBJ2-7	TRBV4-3	CASSQVQDSSYEQYF
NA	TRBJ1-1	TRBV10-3	CAISEQGVAFF
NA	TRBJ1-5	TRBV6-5	CASSPDWGGNQPQHF
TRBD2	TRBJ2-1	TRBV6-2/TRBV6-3	CASRYSGTSGGHNEQFF
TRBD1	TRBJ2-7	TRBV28	CASLMTGGFPRQYF
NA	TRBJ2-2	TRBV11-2	CASTPSFFRDSRIGELFF